This T cell receptor beta chain was sequenced in a study of T-cell memory formation after mild COVID-19. The TCR alpha and TCR beta cDNA libraries, bearing sample barcodes and UMIs, were generated by 5'RACE using constant-segment primers. Each CDR3 protein gets one entry after TCRdb re-called the 5' RACE reads with MiXCR. Of approximately 410,000 distinct CDR3 sequences listed, less than 25% were seen once; the top ten hold about an eighth. Study results and caveats: The CD4+ clones that contracted clustered mainly within CM and EM, and the CD8+ clones concentrated in EMRA. In pre-infection memory, a portion of responding clones appeared, which suggested that cross-reactive memory joined. In second-wave clones peaking day 37, SARS-CoV-2 specificity remained unconfirmed.

Concerning this clonotype itself: Its antigen is not known.

This TCR came from an adult woman who had mild COVID-19 (a few samples of this study predate the infection). Cell type and time point are not known. The sample consisted of PBMCs or a T cell subset sorted from them (not recorded which).

Here the CDR3 reads CAWSASGRALHF. The CDR3 DNA sequence: TGTGCCTGGAGCGCCTCCGGGAGGGCCCTCCACTTT. This chain joins TRBV30 and TRBJ1-6, with D uncertain. The germline CDR1 and CDR2 sequences are GTSNPN and SVGIG (reference sequence). V was pared by 3 bases and J by 14 bases, with 14 bases between. This CDR3 has 12 residues.